Listed below are T cell receptor beta chains from one sample, sequenced in a study of cytomegalovirus exposure and HLA in healthy donors. Assay: immunoSEQ multiplex PCR; the TCRdb copy retains only in-frame clones and omits some. The sample shows more than 20,000 clones, around 77% of them seen only once. The sample taken for sequencing was PBMCs. The receptors stem from a man in his sixties in good health and CMV-seronegative. Each CDR3 is given with its conserved first and last residue. The D gene is left open where the match is weak. Expanded clones are given a class, and other clones once, few, many or no size at all.

V,D,J,size,CDR3,DNA
TRBV5-6,NA,TRBJ2-1,few,CASSGGGRSGQFF,TGTGCCAGCAGCGGGGGGGGCAGATCGGGGCAGTTCTTC
TRBV19,TRBD2,TRBJ2-2,few,CASSASSGRRTGELFF,TGTGCCAGTAGTGCGTCTAGCGGGAGGCGAACCGGGGAGCTGTTTTTT
TRBV19,NA,TRBJ1-2,NA,CASHINNANYGYTF,TGTGCCAGTCATATAAACAATGCTAACTATGGCTACACCTTC
TRBV15,TRBD1,TRBJ1-1,few,CATSRDQGGEAFF,TGTGCCACCAGCAGAGATCAGGGGGGTGAAGCTTTCTTT
TRBV2,TRBD1,TRBJ1-1,NA,CATERDRGLYTEAFF,TGTGCCACGGAGAGGGACAGGGGACTATACACTGAAGCTTTCTTT
TRBV6-5,NA,TRBJ1-1,few,CASSYSGTRAFF,TGTGCCAGCAGTTACTCCGGGACAAGAGCTTTCTTT
TRBV6-1,NA,TRBJ1-5,NA,CASRAGPVGNQPQHF,TGTGCCAGCAGGGCGGGGCCAGTAGGTAATCAGCCCCAGCATTTT
TRBV28,TRBD1,TRBJ2-7,NA,CASSHGTGLYEQYF,TGTGCCAGCAGTCACGGGACAGGGTTGTATGAGCAGTACTTC
TRBV19,NA,TRBJ1-1,NA,CASSQQGFSPEAFF,TGTGCCAGTAGTCAACAGGGATTTAGCCCTGAAGCTTTCTTT
TRBV5-1,NA,TRBJ2-3,NA,CASSTRQTDTQYF,TGCGCCAGCAGCACGCGACAAACAGATACGCAGTATTTT
TRBV7-6,NA,TRBJ1-1,once,CASSEASGHSVDTEAFF,TGTGCCAGCAGTGAAGCTAGTGGACACTCCGTCGACACTGAAGCTTTCTTT
TRBV6-5,TRBD2,TRBJ2-1,once,CASSYSFTSGRGEQFF,TGTGCCAGCAGTTACTCTTTCACTAGCGGGAGAGGGGAGCAGTTCTTC
TRBV6-5,TRBD1,TRBJ1-1,few,CASSWTGGESTEAFF,TGTGCCAGCAGCTGGACAGGGGGCGAGAGCACTGAAGCTTTCTTT
TRBV6-4,TRBD2,TRBJ2-3,NA,CASSDSSGGATDTQYF,TGTGCCAGCAGTGACTCTAGCGGGGGGGCCACAGATACGCAGTATTTT
TRBV5-6,TRBD2,TRBJ2-2,few,CASSLRWGGRQTGELFF,TGTGCCAGCAGCTTACGATGGGGCGGGAGGCAGACCGGGGAGCTGTTTTTT
TRBV7-9,TRBD1,TRBJ2-7,NA,CASSLPGQGYEQYF,TGTGCCAGCAGCTTACCGGGACAGGGCTACGAGCAGTACTTC
TRBV7-2,TRBD1,TRBJ2-2,NA,CASSLDPPDRGSNTGELFF,TGTGCCAGCAGCTTAGACCCCCCCGACAGGGGATCGAACACCGGGGAGCTGTTTTTT
TRBV5-6,TRBD2,TRBJ2-7,NA,CASSEKTSGYEQYF,TGTGCCAGCAGCGAGAAGACTAGCGGGTACGAGCAGTACTTC
TRBV29-1,TRBD2,TRBJ2-3,few,CSVRLAGGPNTQYF,TGCAGCGTTCGACTAGCGGGGGGGCCGAATACGCAGTATTTT
TRBV5-4,TRBD1,TRBJ1-3,once,CASSLDRAPGNTIYF,TGTGCCAGCAGCCTAGACAGGGCCCCTGGAAACACCATATATTTT
TRBV5-1,TRBD1,TRBJ2-2,NA,CASTRDSYTGELFF,TGCGCCAGCACAAGGGACAGCTACACCGGGGAGCTGTTTTTT
TRBV2,NA,TRBJ1-1,NA,CASRGAGQTEAFF,TGTGCCAGCCGAGGCGCAGGGCAAACTGAAGCTTTCTTT
TRBV6-4,TRBD2,TRBJ2-7,NA,CASSEGLAGDEQYF,TGTGCCAGCAGTGAGGGACTAGCGGGAGACGAGCAGTACTTC
TRBV7-2,TRBD2,TRBJ2-1,NA,CASTHRGGLLGVYNEQFF,TGTGCCAGCACCCATCGGGGGGGCCTTCTGGGGGTGTACAATGAGCAGTTCTTC
TRBV29-1,TRBD1,TRBJ1-2,NA,CSFTGAGGYTF,TGCAGCTTCACAGGGGCAGGCGGCTACACCTTC
TRBV10-3,TRBD1,TRBJ2-7,NA,CAISRTGEGEQYF,TGTGCCATCAGTCGGACAGGGGAGGGCGAGCAGTACTTC
TRBV6-1,TRBD1,TRBJ2-5,NA,CASSVQGAQYF,TGTGCCAGCAGTGTCCAGGGGGCGCAGTACTTC
TRBV29-1,NA,TRBJ2-3,NA,CSVDGVAPSRTDTQYF,TGCAGCGTTGACGGAGTGGCTCCCTCTCGAACAGATACGCAGTATTTT
TRBV2,NA,TRBJ2-5,NA,CAARGGEKTQYF,TGTGCCGCGCGAGGAGGGGAAAAGACCCAGTACTTC
TRBV7-2,NA,TRBJ2-7,NA,CASSLVALSYEQYF,TGTGCCAGCAGCTTAGTTGCGTTATCCTACGAGCAGTACTTC
TRBV6-5,NA,TRBJ2-1,NA,CASSYSPGGYNEQFF,TGTGCCAGCAGTTACTCCCCCGGGGGTTACAATGAGCAGTTCTTC
TRBV5-4,TRBD2,TRBJ2-3,NA,CASSLPGTSRPGDTQYF,TGTGCCAGCAGCTTACCCGGGACTAGCAGACCAGGGGATACGCAGTATTTT
TRBV19,TRBD1,TRBJ1-2,NA,CASSIEKTGINYGYTF,TGTGCCAGTAGTATAGAAAAGACAGGGATTAACTATGGCTACACCTTC
TRBV7-9,NA,TRBJ2-7,NA,CSSSLETQGSYEQYF,TGTTCCAGCAGCTTAGAGACACAGGGCTCCTACGAGCAGTACTTC
TRBV14,NA,TRBJ1-1,NA,CASSHRVGGALGTEAFF,TGTGCCAGCAGCCACCGGGTGGGGGGGGCGCTCGGGACTGAAGCTTTCTTT
TRBV7-6,TRBD1,TRBJ2-3,NA,CASSLEGGAADTQYF,TGTGCCAGCAGCTTAGAAGGGGGCGCAGCAGATACGCAGTATTTT
TRBV7-2,NA,TRBJ1-6,few,CASSLARALEFPHF,TGTGCCAGCAGCTTAGCTCGTGCCCTCGAGTTTCCCCACTTT
TRBV7-2,NA,TRBJ2-1,NA,CASSLAPLTILYNEQFF,TGTGCCAGCAGCTTAGCGCCCCTCACTATACTTTACAATGAGCAGTTCTTC
TRBV11-2,TRBD1,TRBJ1-1,few,CASSGTGGMNTEAFF,TGTGCCAGCAGCGGGACAGGGGGCATGAACACTGAAGCTTTCTTT
TRBV28,NA,TRBJ2-7,NA,CASSSSSPFYEQYF,TGTGCCAGCAGTTCTTCAAGCCCGTTCTACGAGCAGTACTTC
TRBV20-1,NA,TRBJ2-7,few,CSAFFQGPQYF,TGCAGTGCTTTCTTCCAGGGGCCGCAGTACTTC
TRBV18,NA,TRBJ2-1,NA,CASSPPAGMPGYNEQFF,TGTGCCAGCTCACCCCCCGCGGGGATGCCAGGCTACAATGAGCAGTTCTTC
TRBV9,NA,TRBJ2-1,NA,CASSVGAGAYNEQFF,TGTGCCAGCAGCGTAGGTGCGGGCGCCTACAATGAGCAGTTCTTC
TRBV19,TRBD2,TRBJ2-7,NA,CASKDAGGLYEQYF,TGTGCCAGTAAAGATGCGGGGGGGCTTTACGAGCAGTACTTC
TRBV11-1,NA,TRBJ2-1,NA,CASSSFNNEQFF,TGTGCCAGCAGCTCCTTTAACAATGAGCAGTTCTTC
TRBV12-5,TRBD1,TRBJ2-2,NA,CASGLPGQGLAGELFF,TGTGCTAGTGGTTTACCGGGACAGGGGCTCGCCGGGGAGCTGTTTTTT
TRBV7-7,NA,TRBJ1-1,NA,CASSRYLGGLAFF,TGTGCTAGCAGTCGGTACTTGGGGGGGCTAGCTTTCTTT
TRBV9,TRBD2,TRBJ2-3,once,CASSPIAGKSTDTQYF,TGTGCCAGCAGCCCTATAGCGGGAAAAAGCACAGATACGCAGTATTTT
TRBV2,NA,TRBJ2-7,once,CASRPNPGPPYEQYF,TGTGCCAGCAGGCCGAATCCGGGTCCCCCCTACGAGCAGTACTTC
TRBV5-1,NA,TRBJ2-7,NA,CASSLEPGRYEQYF,TGCGCCAGCAGCTTGGAGCCAGGCCGTTACGAGCAGTACTTC
TRBV19,TRBD1,TRBJ2-7,few,CASSMAGQGMNEQYF,TGTGCCAGTAGTATGGCGGGACAGGGTATGAACGAGCAGTACTTC
TRBV4-1,TRBD2,TRBJ2-3,few,CASSQGWSSGADTQYF,TGCGCCAGCAGCCAAGGGTGGTCTAGCGGGGCGGATACGCAGTATTTT
TRBV13,NA,TRBJ1-1,NA,CASSFGGGARTEAFF,TGTGCCAGCAGCTTCGGCGGGGGGGCGCGGACTGAAGCTTTCTTT